Below are 30 T cell receptor beta chains sequenced from a single sample in a study of OX40 agonist ivuxolimab in advanced cancers. TCRdb's table, derived via immunoSEQ multiplex PCR, lists solely in-frame clones and lacks some. The data hold roughly 24,000 clones, with around 85% observed a single time. The sequencing used CD4+ or CD8+ T cells sorted from blood, collected in a trial of the OX40 agonist ivuxolimab. The receptors were sampled from an adult with an advanced solid tumor such as melanoma, head and neck, liver or kidney cancer.

The chain uses TRBV7-2 and TRBJ2-1, with 7 bases matching TRBD2. The junction had 10 bases not matched to a gene; V was cut back by 3 bases and J by 8 bases. From germline, CDR1 is SGHTA and CDR2 FQGNSA. The CDR3 is 15 amino acids. The CDR3 here is CASSFSILAIYEQFF. The DNA of the CDR3 is TGTGCCAGCAGCTTTTCCATACTAGCGATCTATGAGCAGTTCTTC.

The chain links TRBV30 to TRBJ2-2, with D perhaps TRBD2 (6 bases). This CDR3 contains 12 residues. V was trimmed by 3 bases and J by 8 bases, leaving 10 bases between them. Germline V gives CDR1 GTSNPN, CDR2 SVGIG (reference sequence). The CDR3 nucleotides are TGTGCCTGGAGGACGGCGGGGGGGGAGCTGTTTTTT. It encodes CAWRTAGGELFF.

The rearrangement joins TRBV5-4 to TRBJ2-1; 12 positions match TRBD2. The J segment lost 7 bases and the V segment lost 0 bases, leaving 2 bases of the junction unmatched. This CDR3 has 15 amino acids. The germline V gene encodes CDR1 SGHNT and CDR2 YYREEE (reference sequence). The chain's CDR3 is CASSLGLAGGNEQFF. The CDR3 DNA reads as TGTGCCAGCAGCTTGGGGCTAGCGGGGGGGAATGAGCAGTTCTTC.

This clone was seen a handful of times. The V gene is TRBV4-1, the J gene TRBJ2-3, with TRBD2 identical over 7 bases. Germline V gene data show CDR1 as MGHRA and CDR2 as YSYEKL. CDR3 length equals 16 residues. The junction had 6 bases not matched to a gene; V was cut back by 0 bases and J by 3 bases. The CDR3 sequence is CASSQDPGLETDTQYF. CDR3 nucleotides: TGCGCCAGCAGCCAAGATCCAGGACTAGAAACAGATACGCAGTATTTT.

This rearrangement joins TRBV7-9 to TRBJ1-2; the match to TRBD1 covers 12 bases. V lost 4 bases to trimming and J lost 5 bases; unmatched junction nucleotides: 8. Germline CDR1 and CDR2: SEHNR and FQNEAQ (reference sequence). This CDR3 has 16 amino acids. The CDR3 loop is CASSWDRGRRAYGYTF. DNA for the CDR3: TGTGCCAGCAGCTGGGACAGGGGGCGTCGGGCTTATGGCTACACCTTC.

This sequence joins TRBV4-1 and TRBJ2-1; D may be TRBD2 (5 bases). This CDR3 contains 15 residues. Trimming removed 2 bases at V and 7 bases at J, with 15 bases between. Germline lookup yields CDR1 MGHRA and CDR2 YSYEKL. The CDR3 protein is CASSQYGGLANEQFF. CDR3 bases: TGCGCCAGCAGCCAATATGGAGGCCTGGCAAATGAGCAGTTCTTC.

The chain recombines TRBV6-1 with TRBJ1-3; 9 bases fit TRBD1. CDR1 is MNHNS, CDR2 SASEGT, per germline. This CDR3 has 16 amino acids. V was clipped by 4 bases and J by 2 bases; unmatched bases: 6. CDR3 residues: CASSVAWTGAGNTIYF. The DNA of the CDR3 is TGTGCCAGCAGTGTAGCCTGGACAGGGGCTGGAAACACCATATATTTT.

The table lists this clone with a count of one. J is TRBJ2-7 and V is TRBV5-1, with 7 positions matching TRBD2. From germline, CDR1 is SGHRS and CDR2 YFSETQ. The CDR3 length is 16 residues. Losses at the gene ends were 6 bases for V and 2 bases for J; bases not matched to a gene: 14. The chain's CDR3 is CASTPLEASGTYEQYF. CDR3 sequence (DNA): TGCGCCAGCACCCCATTGGAGGCTAGCGGTACCTACGAGCAGTACTTC.

The chain combines TRBV7-2 with TRBJ2-3, with 12 bases matching TRBD2. This CDR3 comprises 14 residues. Germline loops: CDR1 SGHTA, CDR2 FQGNSA. Trimming cost V 4 bases and J 9 bases; bases outside gene matches: 5. CDR3 in DNA: TGTGCCAGCAGCTCGGACGGACTAGCGGGGACGCAGTATTTT. This translates into CASSSDGLAGTQYF.

The rearrangement links TRBV4-1 to TRBJ2-5; D unresolved. Germline values: CDR1 MGHRA, CDR2 YSYEKL. CDR3 length equals 14 residues. V gave up 5 bases and J gave up 0 bases, with 10 bases separating them. The CDR3 reads CASSSQSYQETQYF. The CDR3 DNA reads TGCGCCAGCAGCTCACAGTCGTACCAAGAGACCCAGTACTTC.

V gene TRBV27 combines with J gene TRBJ2-3, with TRBD1 as a possible D gene (6 bases). Germline CDR1 is MNHEY and CDR2 is SMNVEV (reference sequence). V lost 2 bases and J 14 bases, leaving 23 bases between the germline ends. The CDR3 has 15 amino acids. CDR3 sequence: CASSLTQGWPDLLYF. CDR3 coding DNA: TGTGCCAGCAGTTTAACGCAGGGGTGGCCGGATCTGCTGTATTTT.

This rearrangement joins TRBV4-1 to TRBJ1-2; 9 bases agree with TRBD1. Germline V CDR1 and CDR2: MGHRA, YSYEKL. V shed 3 bases, J shed 2 bases, and the junction held 4 bases outside the gene matches. CDR3 length: 15 amino acids. DNA for the CDR3: TGCGCCAGCAGCCAGGCAACAGGGGGCAACTATGGCTACACCTTC. Protein sequence: CASSQATGGNYGYTF.

CDR3 DNA: TGTGCCAGCAGCGGGGGTAACACAGATACGCAGTATTTT. Its translation is CASSGGNTDTQYF. The V call is TRBV5-6, the J call TRBJ2-3; TRBD1 or TRBD2 may be the D gene (5 bases each). The CDR3 covers 13 residues. V shed 4 bases and J shed 2 bases, with 8 bases lying between them. CDR1 and CDR2 from the germline V gene are SGHDT and YYEEEE.

The chain employs TRBV27 and TRBJ2-3; D unclear. Germline V gene sequence: CDR1 MNHEY, CDR2 SMNVEV (reference sequence). Trimming took off 3 bases at V and 2 bases at J, with 6 bases between the two ends. The CDR3 runs 13 residues. This CDR3 is CASSFRTTDTQYF. The CDR3 DNA is TGTGCCAGCAGTTTCAGGACCACAGATACGCAGTATTTT.

The chain is built from TRBV5-6 and TRBJ2-4, with D perhaps TRBD1 (6 bases). The ends were cut back, 3 bases at V and 6 bases at J, with 16 bases in the middle. The germline V gene encodes CDR1 SGHDT and CDR2 YYEEEE. The CDR3 runs to 15 residues. The CDR3 DNA sequence: TGTGCCAGCAGCTCTATACAGGGATCCTCAAACATTCAGTACTTC. It codes for CASSSIQGSSNIQYF.

The V call is TRBV7-8, the J call TRBJ2-5; perhaps TRBD1 as D (5 bases). The CDR3 consists of 16 residues. V was trimmed by 4 bases and J by 2 bases, leaving 17 bases between them. The germline gives CDR1 SGHVS, CDR2 FQNEAQ. Written as DNA, the CDR3 is TGTGCCAGCAGCTCTCCCCTAGGGGCCGGGCAAGAGACCCAGTACTTC. This codes for CASSSPLGAGQETQYF.

The sample holds a few counts of this clone. The same CDR3 can be traced to other DNA sequences in this sample. This rearrangement joins TRBV5-5 to TRBJ2-2; D is unresolved. This CDR3 region has 15 residues. CDR1 and CDR2 (germline): SGHKS, YYEKEE (reference sequence). Deletions cut 2 bases from V and 0 bases from J, with 8 bases between. Here the CDR3 reads CASSFGRTNTGELFF. The CDR3 coding sequence is TGTGCCAGCAGCTTCGGGCGTACGAACACCGGGGAGCTGTTTTTT.

The V gene is TRBV11-2, the J gene TRBJ2-1, with 8 bases lining up with TRBD2. This CDR3 is 10 amino acids long. V lost 6 bases to trimming and J lost 13 bases; unmatched junction nucleotides: 2. CDR1 and CDR2 from the germline V gene are SGHAT and FQNNGV. The CDR3 protein is CASSSGIQFF. The CDR3 DNA reads TGTGCCAGCAGTAGCGGGATCCAGTTCTTC.

This clone counts as medium-sized. The CDR3 loop is CASSYSEGSSTDTQYF. The CDR3 DNA sequence: TGTGCCAGCAGTTACTCGGAAGGATCTAGCACAGATACGCAGTATTTT. The V call is TRBV6-5, the J call TRBJ2-3; D is unclear. This CDR3 region has 16 residues. Deletions cut 0 bases from V and 0 bases from J, with 10 bases between. In germline, CDR1 is MNHEY, CDR2 SVGAGI.

Of note for this clone: Germline is not matched at one junction end, which may reflect a read error. This chain joins TRBV14 and TRBJ2-5, with TRBD1 matching over 7 bases. CDR1 SGHDN and CDR2 FVKESK come from the germline V gene. The length of the CDR3 is 14 residues. CDR3 DNA: TGTGCCAGCAGACAAGAGGGGGCCCAAGAGACCCAGTACTTC. This encodes CASRQEGAQETQYF.

The rearrangement links TRBV5-4 to TRBJ1-2; unclear D gene. V dropped 4 bases and J dropped 8 bases, with 15 bases sitting between them. Germline loops: CDR1 SGHNT, CDR2 YYREEE (reference sequence). The length of the CDR3 is 13 residues. DNA of the CDR3: TGTGCCAGCAGCACACGGGGATCAAGCGGCTACACCTTC. As protein: CASSTRGSSGYTF.

This chain joins TRBV7-8 and TRBJ1-5, with D maybe TRBD1 (6 bases). The germline CDR1 and CDR2 sequences are SGHVS and FQNEAQ. V was cut by 6 bases and J by 1 base, with 10 bases left in between. The CDR3 contains 14 residues. The DNA for the CDR3 is TGTGCCAGCAGTCACAGGGCCAGCAATCAGCCCCAGCATTTT. It codes for CASSHRASNQPQHF.

The rearrangement links TRBV11-2 to TRBJ2-7; D perhaps matches TRBD1 (6 bases). The CDR3 covers 17 residues. V shed 5 bases and J shed 5 bases, with 25 bases lying between them. Germline values: CDR1 SGHAT, CDR2 FQNNGV. The CDR3 is CASSPFRTVQGRNEQYF. CDR3 bases: TGTGCCAGCAGCCCTTTTAGGACGGTACAGGGTCGGAACGAGCAGTACTTC. Full variable domain (missing parts from reference TRBV11-2 and TRBJ2-7): EAGVAQSPRYKIIEKRQSVAFWCNPISGHATLYWYQQILGQGPKLLIQFQNNGVVDDSQLPKDRFSAERLKGVDSTLKIQPAKLEDSAVYLCASSPFRTVQGRNEQYFGPGTRLTVT.

The V call is TRBV4-3, the J call TRBJ2-1; 7 bases fit TRBD1. Germline values: CDR1 LGHNA, CDR2 YSLEER. Germline trimming cut 0 bases from V and 10 bases from J; bases unmatched to any gene: 3. The CDR3 runs to 13 residues. The CDR3 protein is CASSQDEGAEQFF. As DNA, the CDR3 is TGCGCCAGCAGCCAAGATGAGGGGGCAGAGCAGTTCTTC.

This CDR3 is CASSLSGIGYEQYF. The CDR3 nucleotides read TGTGCCAGCAGTTTATCGGGCATCGGCTACGAGCAGTACTTC. The V call is TRBV27, the J call TRBJ2-7, with no clear D. V lost 0 bases to trimming and J lost 3 bases, with 9 bases between them. In germline, CDR1 is MNHEY, CDR2 SMNVEV (reference sequence). The CDR3 loop spans 14 amino acids.

This sequence joins TRBV27 and TRBJ2-2; D is unclear. The CDR3 runs to 14 residues. CDR1 is MNHEY, CDR2 SMNVEV, per germline (reference sequence). Trimming removed 7 bases from V and 1 base from J, with 10 bases in between. The CDR3 bases are TGTGCCAGCAATCCCTGGGGGAACACCGGGGAGCTGTTTTTT. This encodes CASNPWGNTGELFF.

The chain joins TRBV5-5 to TRBJ2-5; D is perhaps TRBD2 (6 bases). Germline CDR1 is SGHKS and CDR2 is YYEKEE (reference sequence). V was cut by 5 bases and J by 5 bases, with 16 bases left in between. The CDR3 covers 14 residues. The CDR3 spells CASRPDSGWETQYF. The CDR3 DNA is TGTGCCAGCAGACCAGACAGCGGGTGGGAGACCCAGTACTTC.

The genes are TRBV11-2 and TRBJ1-1; no definite D call. The ends were cut back, 3 bases at V and 1 base at J, with 3 bases in the middle. Looked up from germline, CDR1 is SGHAT and CDR2 is FQNNGV. CDR3 length equals 12 residues. CDR3 DNA sequence: TGTGCCAGCAGCTTCGGGAACACTGAAGCTTTCTTT. It specifies CASSFGNTEAFF. The full variable domain, rest sourced from reference TRBV11-2 and TRBJ1-1, is EAGVAQSPRYKIIEKRQSVAFWCNPISGHATLYWYQQILGQGPKLLIQFQNNGVVDDSQLPKDRFSAERLKGVDSTLKIQPAKLEDSAVYLCASSFGNTEAFFGQGTRLTVV.

This clone showed up just a few times. V usage is TRBV6-5 and J usage is TRBJ2-4, with D possibly being TRBD2 (6 bases). Germline CDR1 and CDR2: MNHEY and SVGAGI. The CDR3 sequence is 14 residues long. The V end was cut by 6 bases, the J end by 11 bases, with 20 bases between. This CDR3 is CASSSFIGTEVQYF. The CDR3 nucleotides are TGTGCCAGCAGCAGTTTCATTGGGACTGAGGTTCAGTACTTC.

The chain has TRBV11-2 and TRBJ1-2; D uncertain. CDR3 length: 13 residues. Trimming cost V 1 base and J 0 bases, with 3 bases left between them. From germline, CDR1 is SGHAT and CDR2 FQNNGV. Here the CDR3 reads CASSLAPNYGYTF. CDR3 sequence (DNA): TGTGCCAGCAGCTTAGCTCCTAACTATGGCTACACCTTC. The whole variable domain, remainder taken from reference TRBV11-2 and TRBJ1-2, is EAGVAQSPRYKIIEKRQSVAFWCNPISGHATLYWYQQILGQGPKLLIQFQNNGVVDDSQLPKDRFSAERLKGVDSTLKIQPAKLEDSAVYLCASSLAPNYGYTFGSGTRLTVV.